The 21 T cell receptor beta chains below all came from one sample that was sequenced in a study of shared clonotypes between healthy human individuals. The protocol was immunoSEQ multiplex PCR, while the TCRdb copy is restricted to in-frame clones and leaves out a portion. The sample lists about 2 million clones, about 94% occurring once. Naive CD8 populations comprised CD45RO-negative cells positively selected for CCR7, excluding terminally differentiated effector memory CD45RA+ cells. The specimen was naive CD8+ T cells sorted from blood. All receptors come from a man between 18 and 35 years old in good health.

V and J are TRBV15 and TRBJ2-6; D may match TRBD1 or TRBD2 (6 bases each). The V gene's germline CDR1 is LNHNV and CDR2 YYDKDF (reference sequence). The CDR3 is made up of 14 amino acids. CDR3: CASQGTAGANVLTF. In nucleotides, the CDR3 is TGTGCTTCCCAGGGGACTGCTGGGGCCAACGTCCTGACTTTC.

The chain has TRBV11-1 and TRBJ2-7, with 7 bases that match TRBD2. V dropped 2 bases and J dropped 2; count of bases not matched to a gene: 0. This CDR3 is built from 13 residues. CDR1 is SGHAT and CDR2 is FQDESV in the germline V gene (reference sequence). The CDR3 DNA reads as TGTGCCAGCAGCTTAACTAGCGCCTACGAGCAGTACTTC. It translates to CASSLTSAYEQYF.

The rearrangement uses TRBV6-5 and TRBJ2-7; TRBD2 aligns across 10 bases. Unmatched junction bases numbered 4, after V lost 0 bases and J lost 5 bases. Germline-derived CDR1 and CDR2 are MNHEY and SVGAGI. The CDR3 has 15 amino acids. The CDR3 coding sequence is TGTGCCAGCAGTTACTCTTCTAGCGGGGGACACGAGCAGTACTTC. Translation: CASSYSSSGGHEQYF.

The V gene is TRBV25-1, the J gene TRBJ2-1, with D uncertain. CDR1 is MGHDK and CDR2 is SYGVNS in the germline V gene. CDR3 length equals 13 residues. V gave up 0 bases and J gave up 8 bases, with 8 bases separating them. CDR3 in DNA: TGTGCCAGCAGTGAATATCGTTGGGATGAGCAGTTCTTC. Translated: CASSEYRWDEQFF.

The rearrangement uses TRBV5-1 and TRBJ2-1, with 13 bases fitting TRBD2. Germline CDR1 reads SGHRS; CDR2 reads YFSETQ. V gave up 6 bases and J gave up 2 bases; unmatched junction bases: 8. This CDR3 comprises 17 residues. In DNA form, the CDR3 reads TGCGCCAGCACGCAACTAGCGGGAGGGCCCGCCTACAATGAGCAGTTCTTC. Protein: CASTQLAGGPAYNEQFF.

The chain links TRBV7-9 to TRBJ2-7; D gene unclear. Germline V CDR1 and CDR2: SEHNR, FQNEAQ (reference sequence). V lost 1 base, J lost 5 bases, and 15 bases lay in between. This CDR3 has 15 amino acids. The CDR3 loop reads CASSLGLGLWNEQYF. The DNA for the CDR3 is TGTGCCAGCAGCTTAGGGCTGGGCCTCTGGAACGAGCAGTACTTC.

V is TRBV6-6 and J is TRBJ2-7, with D uncertain. The CDR3 extends over 15 amino acids. Looked up from germline, CDR1 is MNHNY and CDR2 is SVGAGI (reference sequence). The V and J ends lost 6 bases and 3 bases respectively, with 18 bases between them. This CDR3 reads CASSSPRFPNYEQYF. Written as DNA, the CDR3 is TGTGCCAGCAGCTCACCGCGGTTCCCCAACTACGAGCAGTACTTC.

With respect to this clone: The same CDR3 can be traced to other DNA sequences in this sample. V gene TRBV6-1 combines with J gene TRBJ2-7, with unresolved D. Germline CDR1 reads MNHNS; CDR2 reads SASEGT. V was cut by 2 bases and J by 0 bases, with 8 bases left in between. The CDR3 extends over 14 amino acids. In DNA, the CDR3 is TGTGCCAGCAGTGAATTTGGCAGCTCCTACGAGCAGTACTTC. The encoded protein is CASSEFGSSYEQYF.

The CDR3 DNA follows: TGTGCCAGCAGTTACAGGGTTGGCAATCAGCCCCAGCATTTT. This codes for CASSYRVGNQPQHF. The J gene is TRBJ1-5, the V gene TRBV6-5, with D unresolved. The ends were cut back, 2 bases at V and 2 bases at J, with 7 bases in the middle. The CDR3 is 14 residues long. Germline loops: CDR1 MNHEY, CDR2 SVGAGI.

CDR3 nucleotide sequence: TGTGCCAGCAGCACTTCCCCCCATGAGCAGTTCTTC. Its protein product is CASSTSPHEQFF. This rearrangement joins TRBV6-5 to TRBJ2-1; the D is unclear. This CDR3 is 12 amino acids long. Trimming removed 6 bases from V and 8 bases from J, with 11 bases in between. Germline-derived CDR1 and CDR2 are MNHEY and SVGAGI.

The chain couples TRBV29-1 to TRBJ2-7, with TRBD2 as a possible D gene (7 bases). V lost 6 bases and J lost 3, with 15 bases in between. The CDR3 is 13 amino acids. CDR1 and CDR2 from the germline V gene are SQVTM and ANQGSEA. The CDR3 protein is CSVHGGAGYEQYF. In DNA form, the CDR3 reads TGCAGCGTCCATGGGGGGGCCGGCTACGAGCAGTACTTC.

The rearrangement joins TRBV5-4 to TRBJ2-3, with D uncertain. Germline V gene data show CDR1 as SGHNT and CDR2 as YYREEE (reference sequence). V shed 3 bases and J shed 2 bases, with 10 bases lying between them. This CDR3 is built from 14 residues. The CDR3 coding sequence is TGTGCCAGCAGCTACGGACGGGCCACAGATACGCAGTATTTT. The encoded protein is CASSYGRATDTQYF.

The V and J genes are TRBV29-1 and TRBJ1-2; D unresolved. CDR1 and CDR2 from the germline V gene are SQVTM and ANQGSEA. The CDR3 extends over 14 amino acids. V gave up 4 bases and J gave up 2 bases, with 14 bases separating them. CDR3 nucleotides: TGCAGCGTTGCTCTAGCCTCTAGAAACTATGGCTACACCTTC. Amino acid sequence: CSVALASRNYGYTF.

The V gene is TRBV2, the J gene TRBJ2-5, with D possibly being TRBD2 (7 bases). V gave up 8 bases and J gave up 6 bases, with 25 bases separating them. The germline V gene has CDR1 SNHLY and CDR2 FYNNEI. The CDR3 has 16 amino acids. The CDR3 DNA sequence: TGTGCCAGCCAGGAAGGTGGGGGGGGCCTTCGAAAGACCCAGTACTTC. Amino acid sequence: CASQEGGGGLRKTQYF.

DNA of the CDR3: TGTGCCAGCAGTGAAGCCTGGGCCGGGACGGACGTGGCTGAAGCTTTCTTT. Protein sequence: CASSEAWAGTDVAEAFF. The J gene is TRBJ1-1, the V gene TRBV6-1; D is possibly TRBD1 (5 bases). The V end was cut by 0 bases, the J end by 6 bases, with 20 bases between. This CDR3 contains 17 residues. Germline lookup yields CDR1 MNHNS and CDR2 SASEGT.

This sequence joins TRBV9 and TRBJ1-1; D remains unclear. The CDR3 totals 12 residues. Germline V gene sequence: CDR1 SGDLS, CDR2 YYNGEE. With 4 bases removed from V and 2 bases from J, the gap between germline ends came to 6 bases. The chain's CDR3 is CASSPLNTEAFF. The CDR3 DNA is TGTGCCAGCAGCCCTTTAAACACTGAAGCTTTCTTT.

This chain links TRBV28 with TRBJ1-1, with D uncertain. This CDR3 is 15 amino acids long. Looked up from germline, CDR1 is MDHEN and CDR2 is SYDVKM. Trimming left V 2 bases short and J 2 bases short, with 12 bases between. This CDR3 reads CASSLVSLANTEAFF. CDR3 coding DNA: TGTGCCAGCAGTTTAGTCTCTTTAGCAAACACTGAAGCTTTCTTT.

The chain links TRBV7-9 to TRBJ2-3; TRBD1 aligns across 10 bases. CDR1 is SEHNR, CDR2 FQNEAQ, per germline (reference sequence). This CDR3 comprises 16 residues. V shed 5 bases, J shed 1 base, and the junction held 6 bases outside the gene matches. The CDR3 coding sequence is TGTGCCAGCAGCGCCGGGACAGGGGTTGGCACAGATACGCAGTATTTT. Its protein is CASSAGTGVGTDTQYF.

This chain joins TRBV4-1 and TRBJ2-2; 9 bases align to TRBD2. Germline V gene data show CDR1 as MGHRA and CDR2 as YSYEKL. This CDR3 is 18 amino acids long. Trimming at V came to 2 bases and at J to 5 bases, leaving 12 bases not matched to a gene. CDR3 nucleotides: TGCGCCAGCAGCCAATTAATTGGGGGACTAGCAGATACCGGGGAGCTGTTTTTT. This gives the protein CASSQLIGGLADTGELFF.

The chain recombines TRBV6-1 with TRBJ2-7; D unclear. Germline V CDR1 and CDR2: MNHNS, SASEGT. The V gene lost 7 bases and the J gene lost 4 bases, with 11 bases spanning the gap. The CDR3 spans 12 residues. CDR3 bases: TGTGCCAGCATCTCCTTCCCGTACGAGCAGTACTTC. Its protein product is CASISFPYEQYF.

J is TRBJ2-3 and V is TRBV11-3; D is perhaps TRBD2 (5 bases). CDR3 length equals 19 residues. Germline V CDR1 and CDR2: SGHNT, YENEEA. The V end lost 5 bases, the J end lost 0 bases, and 24 bases lay between the germline ends. CDR3 in amino acids: CASSLGVREKCLSTDTQYF. CDR3 in DNA: TGTGCCAGCAGCCTGGGAGTGAGGGAGAAATGTCTTAGCACAGATACGCAGTATTTT. Full variable domain (outside the CDR3, taken from reference TRBV11-3 and TRBJ2-3): EAGVVQSPRYKIIEKKQPVAFWCNPISGHNTLYWYLQNLGQGPELLIRYENEEAVDDSQLPKDRFSAERLKGVDSTLKIQPAELGDSAVYLCASSLGVREKCLSTDTQYFGPGTRLTVL.